These T cell receptor beta chains were read from a single sample in a study of stem cell transplantation in POMP-related autoinflammatory disease. The protocol was immunoSEQ multiplex PCR, while the TCRdb copy is restricted to in-frame clones and leaves out a portion. This table holds around 32,000 clones, 88% found once. Sequenced material: CD4+ T cells from PBMCs, taken before stem cell transplantation. The receptors shown here come from a human donor with POMP-related autoinflammation and immune dysregulation (PRAID). CDR3s include the opening cysteine and the closing phenylalanine or tryptophan. The D gene is left open where the match is weak. Clone size, where shown, is once, few, many, or a class for clones that have expanded.

D: .; J: TRBJ2-3; size: .; V: TRBV6-5; CDR3: CASSQHLRYDTQYF; DNA: TGTGCCAGCAGTCAACACCTTCGGTATGATACGCAGTATTTT
D: .; J: TRBJ2-6; size: .; V: TRBV5-1; CDR3: CASFGSSGANVLTF; DNA: TGCGCCAGCTTCGGTAGCTCTGGGGCCAACGTCCTGACTTTC
D: .; J: TRBJ2-1; size: .; V: TRBV5-6; CDR3: CASSSGQYNEQFF; DNA: TGTGCCAGCAGCTCCGGACAGTACAATGAGCAGTTCTTC
D: .; J: TRBJ1-4; size: .; V: TRBV19; CDR3: CASSTSQGTNEKLFF; DNA: TGTGCCAGTAGTACCTCACAGGGAACTAATGAAAAACTGTTTTTT
D: .; J: TRBJ1-5; size: .; V: TRBV7-9; CDR3: CASSLEGGQPQHF; DNA: TGTGCCAGCAGCTTAGAGGGAGGTCAGCCCCAGCATTTT
D: .; J: TRBJ2-7; size: .; V: TRBV7-6; CDR3: CASSLETARGYEQYF; DNA: TGTGCCAGCAGCTTAGAGACCGCACGGGGCTACGAGCAGTACTTC
D: TRBD1; J: TRBJ1-1; size: .; V: TRBV10-3; CDR3: CAIRPNRGNTEAFF; DNA: TGTGCCATCAGGCCGAACAGGGGGAACACTGAAGCTTTCTTT
D: TRBD1; J: TRBJ2-7; size: once; V: TRBV18; CDR3: CASSLGQGAGEQYF; DNA: TGTGCCAGCTCACTAGGACAGGGGGCTGGGGAGCAGTACTTC
D: .; J: TRBJ2-3; size: .; V: TRBV29-1; CDR3: CSVFSGTDTQYF; DNA: TGCAGCGTTTTTAGCGGCACAGATACGCAGTATTTT
D: TRBD1; J: TRBJ2-7; size: .; V: TRBV6-5; CDR3: CASSTSGQGADERFF; DNA: TGTGCCAGCAGTACCTCGGGACAGGGGGCCGATGAACGGTTCTTC
D: TRBD2; J: TRBJ2-1; size: .; V: TRBV18; CDR3: CASSPSSGRGYNEQFF; DNA: TGTGCCAGCTCACCTTCTAGCGGGAGAGGCTACAATGAGCAGTTCTTC
D: .; J: TRBJ1-4; size: .; V: TRBV28; CDR3: CASSSNRAANEKLFF; DNA: TGTGCCAGCAGTTCAAACAGGGCAGCTAATGAAAAACTGTTTTTT
D: .; J: TRBJ1-1; size: .; V: TRBV5-1; CDR3: CASSLEGAPVGTEAFF; DNA: TGCGCCAGCAGCTTGGAAGGGGCCCCTGTGGGGACTGAAGCTTTCTTT
D: .; J: TRBJ2-1; size: .; V: TRBV2; CDR3: CAGGGNEQFF; DNA: TGTGCCGGAGGCGGCAATGAGCAGTTCTTC
D: TRBD1; J: TRBJ2-3; size: .; V: TRBV28; CDR3: CASSWTGRGDTQYF; DNA: TGTGCCAGCAGTTGGACAGGGCGGGGAGATACGCAGTATTTT
D: .; J: TRBJ2-5; size: .; V: TRBV2; CDR3: CASNLDAQETQYF; DNA: TGTGCCAGCAATTTGGACGCCCAAGAGACCCAGTACTTC
D: TRBD1; J: TRBJ1-3; size: few; V: TRBV18; CDR3: CASSTTGDRRNTIYF; DNA: TGTGCCAGCTCAACCACAGGGGATAGGCGAAACACCATATATTTT
D: .; J: TRBJ1-1; size: .; V: TRBV19; CDR3: CASSQGLNTEAFF; DNA: TGTGCCAGTAGTCAGGGATTGAACACTGAAGCTTTCTTT
D: .; J: TRBJ2-2; size: .; V: TRBV29-1; CDR3: CSVKLLNTGELFF; DNA: TGCAGCGTTAAGCTATTGAACACCGGGGAGCTGTTTTTT
D: .; J: TRBJ2-5; size: .; V: TRBV4-1; CDR3: CASSRTAAETQYF; DNA: TGCGCCAGCAGCCGCACAGCGGCGGAGACCCAGTACTTC
D: .; J: TRBJ1-1; size: .; V: TRBV7-2; CDR3: CASSLSRVRAFF; DNA: TGTGCCAGCAGCTTAAGCAGGGTTCGCGCTTTCTTT
D: TRBD2; J: TRBJ2-3; size: .; V: TRBV18; CDR3: CASSPPGLAAKNTDTQYF; DNA: TGTGCCAGCTCACCGCCGGGACTAGCGGCAAAAAACACAGATACGCAGTATTTT
D: .; J: TRBJ1-3; size: few; V: TRBV5-4; CDR3: CASSSPGPRNTIYF; DNA: TGTGCCAGCAGCTCCCCGGGGCCTCGGAACACCATATATTTT
D: .; J: TRBJ2-3; size: .; V: TRBV4-2; CDR3: CASSHDLGTSTDTQYF; DNA: TGTGCCAGCAGCCATGACCTCGGGACTAGCACAGATACGCAGTATTTT
D: .; J: TRBJ2-7; size: .; V: TRBV5-1; CDR3: CASSLGTDPTYEQYF; DNA: TGCGCCAGCAGCCTCGGGACGGATCCCACCTACGAGCAGTACTTC
D: .; J: TRBJ2-2; size: once; V: TRBV11-2; CDR3: CASSLAGTNTGELFF; DNA: TGTGCCAGCAGCTTAGCGGGTACGAACACCGGGGAGCTGTTTTTT
D: .; J: TRBJ2-3; size: .; V: TRBV7-2; CDR3: CASSYTGTDTQYF; DNA: TGTGCCAGCAGTTATACAGGGACAGATACGCAGTATTTT
D: .; J: TRBJ2-1; size: .; V: TRBV7-2; CDR3: CASSLLLEQFF; DNA: TGTGCCAGCAGCTTATTACTTGAGCAGTTCTTC
D: .; J: TRBJ2-7; size: .; V: TRBV28; CDR3: CASSLGTVEGGTRQYF; DNA: TGTGCCAGCAGTTTGGGGACAGTTGAGGGAGGTACTCGGCAGTACTTC
D: TRBD1; J: TRBJ2-3; size: .; V: TRBV30; CDR3: CAWSDGTVSTDTQYF; DNA: TGTGCCTGGAGTGATGGGACAGTCAGCACAGATACGCAGTATTTT
D: TRBD2; J: TRBJ2-1; size: .; V: TRBV28; CDR3: CASNGRGGGAYNEQFF; DNA: TGTGCCAGCAACGGGAGGGGGGGAGGTGCCTACAATGAGCAGTTCTTC
D: TRBD1; J: TRBJ1-5; size: .; V: TRBV7-9; CDR3: CASSSGQGNPNQPQHF; DNA: TGTGCCAGCAGCTCGGGACAGGGGAATCCCAATCAGCCCCAGCATTTT
D: TRBD1; J: TRBJ1-5; size: .; V: TRBV28; CDR3: CASSLPTGVNQPQHF; DNA: TGTGCCAGCAGTTTACCCACAGGGGTAAATCAGCCCCAGCATTTT
D: TRBD1; J: TRBJ2-3; size: .; V: TRBV5-1; CDR3: CASSLGTGGTDTQYF; DNA: TGCGCCAGCAGCCTAGGGACAGGGGGCACAGATACGCAGTATTTT
D: .; J: TRBJ1-1; size: .; V: TRBV11-1; CDR3: CASSPDPVGTEAFF; DNA: TGTGCCAGCAGCCCGGACCCGGTCGGCACTGAAGCTTTCTTT
D: TRBD1; J: TRBJ1-5; size: .; V: TRBV7-9; CDR3: CASSQGVNQPQHF; DNA: TGTGCCAGCAGTCAGGGGGTGAATCAGCCCCAGCATTTT
D: .; J: TRBJ1-3; size: .; V: TRBV14; CDR3: CASRRAGNTIYF; DNA: TGTGCCAGCCGTAGAGCTGGAAACACCATATATTTT
D: .; J: TRBJ1-2; size: .; V: TRBV5-4; CDR3: CASSSLTGENYGYTF; DNA: TGTGCCAGCAGCTCATTAACAGGAGAGAACTATGGCTACACCTTC
D: .; J: TRBJ2-3; size: .; V: TRBV9; CDR3: CASSVGNSGTDTQYF; DNA: TGTGCCAGCAGCGTAGGGAACAGCGGCACAGATACGCAGTATTTT
D: TRBD1; J: TRBJ1-2; size: few; V: TRBV10-3; CDR3: CAISGRQGDGYTF; DNA: TGTGCCATCAGTGGGAGACAGGGAGATGGCTACACCTTC
D: .; J: TRBJ1-1; size: .; V: TRBV15; CDR3: CATSAQGGTMNTEAFF; DNA: TGTGCCACCAGCGCACAGGGAGGTACGATGAACACTGAAGCTTTCTTT
D: TRBD2; J: TRBJ2-7; size: .; V: TRBV5-4; CDR3: CASSLDQGGYEQYF; DNA: TGTGCCAGCAGCTTGGACCAGGGAGGGTACGAGCAGTACTTC
D: TRBD1; J: TRBJ2-1; size: once; V: TRBV9; CDR3: CASSARQGPGEQFF; DNA: TGTGCCAGCAGCGCGCGACAGGGACCAGGTGAGCAGTTCTTC
D: TRBD2; J: TRBJ2-3; size: .; V: TRBV9; CDR3: CASSAVAGTDTQYF; DNA: TGTGCCAGCAGCGCAGTAGCGGGGACAGATACGCAGTATTTT
D: .; J: TRBJ1-4; size: .; V: TRBV6-5; CDR3: CASSFAPGDEKLFF; DNA: TGTGCCAGCAGTTTCGCCCCGGGGGATGAAAAACTGTTTTTT
D: .; J: TRBJ1-6; size: .; V: TRBV9; CDR3: CASSEGHDSPLHF; DNA: TGTGCCAGCAGCGAAGGGCATGATTCACCCCTCCACTTT
D: .; J: TRBJ1-1; size: .; V: TRBV7-2; CDR3: CASSHSRDEAFF; DNA: TGTGCCAGCAGCCACTCGCGGGATGAAGCTTTCTTT
D: TRBD1; J: TRBJ2-3; size: once; V: TRBV5-1; CDR3: CASSYDRDTDTQYF; DNA: TGCGCCAGCAGCTACGACAGGGACACAGATACGCAGTATTTT
D: .; J: TRBJ1-2; size: .; V: TRBV6-1; CDR3: CASSEFGTPNYGYTF; DNA: TGTGCCAGCAGTGAATTTGGGACTCCTAACTATGGCTACACCTTC
D: TRBD2; J: TRBJ2-1; size: .; V: TRBV10-3; CDR3: CAISLTSGAHDEQFF; DNA: TGTGCCATCAGTCTCACCAGCGGGGCTCACGATGAGCAGTTCTTC
D: TRBD2; J: TRBJ2-7; size: .; V: TRBV30; CDR3: CAWKRGGGGEQYF; DNA: TGTGCCTGGAAGCGGGGGGGAGGAGGCGAGCAGTACTTC